These 18 T cell receptor beta chains came from one sample sequenced in a study of blood T cell repertoires in COVID-19 (TCRdb year 2020). Libraries came from the immunoSEQ multiplex PCR assay. Imported from immuneACCESS, the table was reduced by TCRdb to in-frame sequences with V and J called. These copies leave out some clones; in studies compared against another copy, an unresolved V gene accounts for under half, and the cause of the remainder is not known. The sample table records about 210,000 clones; 82% of these occur just once. The top ten clones comprise approximately 7.8% of the sample. The sequencing sample was made of peripheral blood. Every receptor here comes from a woman aged 55-70 years with COVID-19, enrolled during active disease.

This clone showed up just once. V and J are TRBV30 and TRBJ1-3; perhaps TRBD1 as D (5 bases). The CDR3 is made up of 13 amino acids. V lost 2 bases, J lost 8 bases, and 13 bases lay in between. Germline assignment: CDR1 GTSNPN and CDR2 SVGIG (reference sequence). The CDR3 sequence: CAWSSGDPDTIYF. The CDR3 DNA follows: TGTGCCTGGAGTTCGGGGGATCCTGACACCATATATTTT.

This clone was counted a single time. J is TRBJ1-2 and V is TRBV3-1 (or the pseudogene TRBV3-2), with D possibly TRBD1 on 6 matching bases. The ends were cut back, 1 base at V and 4 bases at J, with 16 bases in the middle. The CDR3 consists of 16 residues. In germline, CDR1 is LGHDT, CDR2 YNNKEL (reference sequence). The CDR3 nucleotides read TGTGCCAGCAGCCAAGCTTCCCAGGGGCACAGCTATGGCTACACCTTC. Protein product: CASSQASQGHSYGYTF.

This clone appeared a few times. This sequence joins TRBV11-2 and TRBJ2-7, with 12 nucleotides matching TRBD1. This CDR3 comprises 13 residues. J was trimmed by 7 bases and V by 9 bases; bases with no gene match: 7. CDR1 is SGHAT and CDR2 is FQNNGV in the germline V gene. The CDR3 DNA reads as TGTGCCAGTTCGGGACAGGGGGCGGGTGAGCAGTACTTC. Translating gives CASSGQGAGEQYF.

There are a few counts of this clone. The chain combines TRBV6-4 with TRBJ2-1; 7 bases are a match to TRBD2. Germline V gene sequence: CDR1 MRHNA, CDR2 SNTAGT. Trimming at V came to 0 bases and at J to 3 bases, leaving 2 bases not matched to a gene. The CDR3 is 15 amino acids. The CDR3 DNA sequence: TGTGCCAGCAGTGACTCTGCGGGAGACTACAATGAGCAGTTCTTC. Its protein is CASSDSAGDYNEQFF.

The V and J genes are TRBV14 and TRBJ2-7; TRBD2 aligns across 9 bases. The CDR3 consists of 15 residues. The V segment lost 0 bases and the J segment 3 bases; nucleotides outside the gene matches: 3. Per germline, CDR1 SGHDN and CDR2 FVKESK. CDR3 protein: CASSQETSGFYEQYF. Written as DNA, the CDR3 is TGTGCCAGCAGCCAAGAGACTAGCGGTTTCTACGAGCAGTACTTC.

This clone was seen more than once but under ten times. In DNA form, the CDR3 reads TGTGCCAGAAGGGCGGGACTGAGGCGCGAGCAGTACGTC. Protein sequence: CARRAGLRREQYV. This chain joins TRBV5-3 and TRBJ2-7, with a weak D call TRBD2 (6 bases). TRBV5-3 belongs to the ORF category, with a function that is uncertain. This CDR3 spans 13 amino acids. Between the trimmed V and J ends, which lost 5 bases and 6 bases, there was a span of 15 bases.

The chain links TRBV5-1 to TRBJ2-2; 7 bases align to TRBD1. Germline V gene sequence: CDR1 SGHRS, CDR2 YFSETQ. V was pared by 4 bases and J by 0 bases, with 9 bases of the junction left unmatched. The CDR3 has 17 residues. For the CDR3, the DNA is TGCGCCAGCAGCCGGGACAGCCCAACCGCGAACACCGGGGAGCTGTTTTTT. Translation gives CASSRDSPTANTGELFF.

The gene calls are TRBV7-9 and TRBJ2-7; 10 bases map to TRBD2. The J segment lost 9 bases and the V segment lost 5 bases, leaving 13 bases of the junction unmatched. The CDR3 spans 15 residues. Germline V lookup: CDR1 SEHNR, CDR2 FQNEAQ (reference sequence). CDR3 nucleotides: TGTGCCAGCAGCAGCCTAGCGGGAGCTCTCCAAGGGCAGTACTTC. Protein product: CASSSLAGALQGQYF.

The J gene is TRBJ1-5, the V gene TRBV15, with D uncertain. The germline V and J ends were trimmed by 0 bases and 6 bases, with 15 bases remaining between them. The germline V gene has CDR1 LNHNV and CDR2 YYDKDF (reference sequence). The CDR3 covers 16 residues. As DNA, the CDR3 is TGTGCCACCAGCAGAGATGGAGGAGCAGTTAGTCAGCCCCAGCATTTT. Translated, it gives CATSRDGGAVSQPQHF.

The chain joins TRBV7-8 to TRBJ1-2, with 8 bases identical to TRBD1. Germline CDR1 is SGHVS and CDR2 is FQNEAQ. The CDR3 covers 15 residues. The trim removed 2 bases at V and 13 bases at J, leaving 15 bases unmatched. CDR3 nucleotide sequence: TGTGCCAGCAGCTTACAGGATCGGACAGGGAGGGGTGCCACCTTC. Translating it yields CASSLQDRTGRGATF.

The rearrangement joins TRBV9 to TRBJ2-7; perhaps TRBD1 as D (6 bases). V was cut by 3 bases and J by 1 base, with 11 bases left in between. The CDR3 is 14 amino acids. Germline V gives CDR1 SGDLS, CDR2 YYNGEE. The chain's CDR3 is CASSGRDISYEQYF. CDR3 nucleotide sequence: TGTGCCAGCAGCGGCCGGGACATTTCCTACGAGCAGTACTTC.

The rearrangement joins TRBV7-3 to TRBJ2-1; possibly TRBD1 for D (5 bases). CDR3 size: 16 residues. V was clipped by 3 bases and J by 6 bases, with 18 bases between them. Germline V gene sequence: CDR1 SGHTA, CDR2 FQGTGA. Written as DNA, the CDR3 is TGTGCCAGCAGCTTTGACCCAGGGTTTTCCCTCAATGAGCAGTTCTTC. Residues: CASSFDPGFSLNEQFF.

CDR3 in amino acids: CASSLIGTAQETQYF. CDR3 nucleotide sequence: TGTGCCAGCAGCTTAATCGGGACAGCTCAAGAGACCCAGTACTTC. The chain joins TRBV7-8 to TRBJ2-5; 7 nucleotides agree with TRBD1. The germline gives CDR1 SGHVS, CDR2 FQNEAQ. The V gene end was trimmed by 2 bases and the J gene end by 2 bases; junction bases not matched to a gene: 5. CDR3 length: 15 amino acids.

This sequence joins TRBV11-2 and TRBJ2-3, with D maybe TRBD2 (6 bases). V lost 2 bases, J lost 2 bases, and 11 bases lay in between. Germline CDR1 SGHAT, CDR2 FQNNGV. CDR3 length: 15 amino acids. The CDR3 DNA reads TGTGCCAGCAGCTTAAGGGCGGGGACCACAGATACGCAGTATTTT. This gives the protein CASSLRAGTTDTQYF.

The rearrangement uses TRBV3-1 (or the pseudogene TRBV3-2) and TRBJ1-3, with 7 bases fitting TRBD1. This CDR3 spans 15 amino acids. Per germline, CDR1 LGHDT and CDR2 YNNKEL (reference sequence). V lost 0 bases, J lost 4 bases, and 3 bases stayed unmatched. The CDR3 here is CASSQETGLGNTIYF. In nucleotides, the CDR3 is TGTGCCAGCAGCCAAGAGACAGGGCTAGGAAACACCATATATTTT.

The J gene is TRBJ1-5, the V gene TRBV3-1 (or the pseudogene TRBV3-2); 7 bases align to TRBD1. This CDR3 is 15 amino acids long. With V trimmed by 4 bases and J by 0 bases, 3 bases remained unmatched. Germline values: CDR1 LGHDT, CDR2 YNNKEL (reference sequence). CDR3 residues: CASSPGQNSNQPQHF. For the CDR3, the DNA is TGTGCCAGCAGCCCGGGACAGAATAGCAATCAGCCCCAGCATTTT.

This clone has a single count. This chain joins TRBV5-1 and TRBJ1-1; tentative D call: TRBD1 (6 bases). The CDR3 has 13 residues. The germline V gene has CDR1 SGHRS and CDR2 YFSETQ. V was trimmed by 4 bases and J by 1 base, leaving 8 bases between them. The CDR3 DNA is TGCGCCAGCAGCCTACAGGGGAACACTGAAGCTTTCTTT. The encoded protein is CASSLQGNTEAFF.

The chain combines TRBV3-1 (or the pseudogene TRBV3-2) with TRBJ2-5, with 8 bases aligning to TRBD1. Germline V gene lookup returns CDR1 LGHDT and CDR2 YNNKEL (reference sequence). J gave up 3 bases and V 4 bases, and 4 bases lay outside the gene matches. CDR3 size: 14 residues. CDR3 residues: CASSLRTGKETQYF. The CDR3, as DNA: TGTGCCAGCAGCCTCCGGACAGGGAAAGAGACCCAGTACTTC.